This TCR beta chain was identified in a study of blood T cell repertoires in COVID-19. On the study more broadly: T cells, B-cell-depleted T cells, or PBMCs supplied cDNA or gDNA.

Germline V gives CDR1 PRHDT, CDR2 FYEKMQ (reference sequence). Trimming stripped 5 bases from V and 1 base from J, with 11 bases between. The CDR3 totals 14 residues. Clones were sequenced by immunoSEQ multiplex PCR, and TCRdb holds only the in-frame ones, with some missing. The table lists around 76,000 clones, roughly 89% of them singletons. The receptor comes from a man in his 60s with acute or convalescent COVID-19. The V gene is TRBV13, the J gene TRBJ1-1, with D possibly matching TRBD1 (5 bases). Input material: peripheral blood. CDR3 nucleotide sequence: TGTGCCAGCAGCGTCAGGGTGGCGAACACTGAAGCTTTCTTT. Residues: CASSVRVANTEAFF. The entire variable domain, with the rest obtained from reference TRBV13 and TRBJ1-1, is as follows: AAGVIQSPRHLIKEKRETATLKCYPIPRHDTVYWYQQGPGQDPQFLISFYEKMQSDKGSIPDRFSAQQFSDYHSELNMSSLELGDSALYFCASSVRVANTEAFFGQGTRLTVV.